This TCR beta chain was sequenced during a study of blood T cell repertoires in COVID-19. Study-level information: T cells, B-cell-depleted T cells, or PBMCs provided the cDNA or gDNA that served as material.

V shed 5 bases and J shed 3 bases, with 16 bases lying between them. Germline CDR1 is SEHNR and CDR2 is FQNEAQ (reference sequence). The CDR3 runs 15 residues. The repertoire was sequenced with immunoSEQ multiplex PCR; TCRdb's copy has only in-frame clones and lacks some. The table shows 250,000 or so clones, with roughly four fifths occurring only once. The chain is built from TRBV7-9 and TRBJ1-1; unclear D gene. Sequenced material: peripheral blood. The clonotype was recovered from a man over 45 with acute or convalescent COVID-19. The CDR3 nucleotides read TGTGCCAGCAGCCCGTGGAGCGGGGAGGACACTGAAGCTTTCTTT. Translated, it gives CASSPWSGEDTEAFF.